This paragraph reports one TCR beta chain. Its antigen is unidentified. The PCR employed 60 Vbeta primers together with 13 Jbeta primers. Produced via immunoSEQ multiplex PCR; TCRdb's table is partial and in-frame only. The data contain roughly 190,000 clones, more than 60% of them singletons. Per the germline V gene, CDR1 is MNHEY and CDR2 is SMNVEV (reference sequence). Unmatched junction bases numbered 19, after V lost 1 base and J lost 6 bases. CDR3 length: 21 residues. The data originate from a study of cytomegalovirus exposure and HLA in healthy donors. Study findings and constraints: In a later analysis, TCR beta V- and J-gene trimming was associated with a missense DCLRE1C variant.

The TCR was taken from a woman younger than 45 in good health and CMV-seropositive. This chain uses TRBV27 with TRBJ2-3; 13 bases are a match to TRBD2. Sequenced: PBMCs. In DNA, the CDR3 is TGTGCCAGCAGTTTATATTTTGTTCCTGGACTAGCGGGGGACTCGGAGGATACGCAGTATTTT. Protein sequence: CASSLYFVPGLAGDSEDTQYF.